This TCR beta chain was sequenced during a study of blood T cell repertoires in COVID-19. Profiled with immunoSEQ multiplex PCR; TCRdb holds only in-frame clones, not every one. Of almost 50,000 clones in the sample, around 83% were seen once. Germline lookup yields CDR1 SQVTM and CDR2 ANQGSEA. The CDR3 totals 13 residues. J gave up 1 base and V 4 bases, and 4 bases lay outside the gene matches. The sequence derives from a man between 45 and 60 years old with acute or convalescent COVID-19. The chain joins TRBV29-1 to TRBJ2-7, with 7 bases that match TRBD2. Sequenced sample: peripheral blood. The DNA for the CDR3 is TGCAGCGTTGCAGCGGGAAGATCCTACGAGCAGTACTTC. This translates into CSVAAGRSYEQYF.